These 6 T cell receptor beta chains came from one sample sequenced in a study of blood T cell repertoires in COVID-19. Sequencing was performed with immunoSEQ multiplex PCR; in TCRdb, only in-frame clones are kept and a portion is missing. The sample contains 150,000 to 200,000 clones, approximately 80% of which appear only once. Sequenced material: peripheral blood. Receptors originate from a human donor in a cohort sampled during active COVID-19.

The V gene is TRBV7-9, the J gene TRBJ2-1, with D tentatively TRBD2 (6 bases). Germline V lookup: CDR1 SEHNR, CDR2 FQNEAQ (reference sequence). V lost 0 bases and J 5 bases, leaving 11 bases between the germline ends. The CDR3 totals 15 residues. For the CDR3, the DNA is TGTGCCAGCAGCTTAGCCGACGGGAGCGACAATGAGCAGTTCTTC. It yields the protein CASSLADGSDNEQFF. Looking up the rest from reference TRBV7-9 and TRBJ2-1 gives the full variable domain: DTGVSQNPRHKITKRGQNVTFRCDPISEHNRLYWYRQTLGQGPEFLTYFQNEAQLEKSRLLSDRFSAERPKGSFSTLEIQRTEQGDSAMYLCASSLADGSDNEQFFGPGTRLTVL.

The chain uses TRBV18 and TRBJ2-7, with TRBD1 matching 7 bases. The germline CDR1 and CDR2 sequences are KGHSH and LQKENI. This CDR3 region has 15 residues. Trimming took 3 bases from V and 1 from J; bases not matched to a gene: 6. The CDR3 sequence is CASSPEQGKSYEQYF. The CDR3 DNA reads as TGTGCCAGCTCACCCGAACAGGGGAAATCCTACGAGCAGTACTTC.

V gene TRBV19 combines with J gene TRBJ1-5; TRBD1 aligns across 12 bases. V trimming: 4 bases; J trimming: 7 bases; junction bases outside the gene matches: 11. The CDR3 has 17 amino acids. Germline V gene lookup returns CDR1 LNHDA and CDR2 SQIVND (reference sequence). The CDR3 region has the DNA TGTGCCAGTAGTACTCGGGACAGGGGGCTAAGGAAACAGCCCCAGCATTTT. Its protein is CASSTRDRGLRKQPQHF.

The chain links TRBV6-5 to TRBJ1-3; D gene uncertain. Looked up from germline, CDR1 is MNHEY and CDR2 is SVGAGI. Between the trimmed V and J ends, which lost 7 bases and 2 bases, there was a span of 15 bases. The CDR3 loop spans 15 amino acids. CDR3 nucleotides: TGTGCCAGCACCCCTTCTCCGGTCGCTGGAAACACCATATATTTT. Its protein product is CASTPSPVAGNTIYF.

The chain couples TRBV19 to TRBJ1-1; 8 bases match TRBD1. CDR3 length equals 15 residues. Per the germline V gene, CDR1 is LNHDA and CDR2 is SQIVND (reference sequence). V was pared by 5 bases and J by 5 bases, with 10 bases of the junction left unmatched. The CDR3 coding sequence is TGTGCCAGTAGTTTTACCTACAGGGGGTTGACTGAAGCTTTCTTT. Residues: CASSFTYRGLTEAFF.

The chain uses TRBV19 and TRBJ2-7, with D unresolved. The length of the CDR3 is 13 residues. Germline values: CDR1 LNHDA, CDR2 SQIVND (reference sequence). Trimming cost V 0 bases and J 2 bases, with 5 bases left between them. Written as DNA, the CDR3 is TGTGCCAGTAGTATAGAGTTAACCTACGAGCAGTACTTC. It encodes CASSIELTYEQYF.